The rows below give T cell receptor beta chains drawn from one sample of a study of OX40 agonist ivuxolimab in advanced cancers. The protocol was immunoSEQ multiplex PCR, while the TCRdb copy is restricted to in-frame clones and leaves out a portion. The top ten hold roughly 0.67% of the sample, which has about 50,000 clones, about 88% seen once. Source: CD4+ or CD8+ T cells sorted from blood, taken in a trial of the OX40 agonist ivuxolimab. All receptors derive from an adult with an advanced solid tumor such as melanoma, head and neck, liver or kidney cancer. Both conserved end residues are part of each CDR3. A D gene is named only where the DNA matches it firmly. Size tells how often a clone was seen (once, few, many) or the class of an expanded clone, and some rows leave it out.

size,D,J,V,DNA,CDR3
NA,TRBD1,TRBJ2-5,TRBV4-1,TGCGCCAGCAGCCCGACAGGGGTCCAAGAGACCCAGTACTTC,CASSPTGVQETQYF
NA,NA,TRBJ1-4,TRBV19,TGTGCCAGTACGGACATCGGGGGTGAAAAACTGTTTTTT,CASTDIGGEKLFF
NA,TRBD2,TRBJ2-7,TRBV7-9,TGTGCCAGCAGCCCGAGCGAACTAGCGGGCCTTTACGAGCAGTACTTC,CASSPSELAGLYEQYF
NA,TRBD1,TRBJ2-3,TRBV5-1,TGCGCCAGCAGCTTGGCGCAGGGGGCTACAGATACGCAGTATTTT,CASSLAQGATDTQYF
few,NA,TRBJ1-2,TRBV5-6,TGTGCCAGCAGCTTTTCTCCCGGGGGTCACTATGGCTACACCTTC,CASSFSPGGHYGYTF
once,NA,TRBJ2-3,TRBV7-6,TGTGCCAGCAGCCCAGAATTGGGCAGGGCGCAGTATTTT,CASSPELGRAQYF
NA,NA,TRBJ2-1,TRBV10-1,TGCGCCAGCAGTGACCTAGACTACCCGAGCTCCTACAATGAGCAGTTCTTC,CASSDLDYPSSYNEQFF
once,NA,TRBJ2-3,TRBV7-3,TGTGCCAGCAGCCCCGGGCCGGGTACGCAGTATTTT,CASSPGPGTQYF
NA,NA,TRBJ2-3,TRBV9,TGTGCCAGCAGCGGAGACACAGATACGCAGTATTTT,CASSGDTDTQYF
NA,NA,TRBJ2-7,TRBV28,TGTGCCAGCGGCTGGGGGAAAACCTACGAGCAGTACTTC,CASGWGKTYEQYF
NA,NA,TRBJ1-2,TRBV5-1,TGCGCCAGCAGCTTAAACGGACGGGAAAGTTTTACCTATGGCTACACCTTC,CASSLNGRESFTYGYTF
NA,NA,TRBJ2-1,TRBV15,TGTGCCACCAGCGCGCCGGGGCGCCGGTCCTACAATGAGCAGTTCTTC,CATSAPGRRSYNEQFF
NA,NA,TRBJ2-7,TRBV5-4,TGTGCCAGCAGCCCGCCGGGCAGAGAGCAGTACTTC,CASSPPGREQYF
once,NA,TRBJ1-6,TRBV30,TGTGCCTGGACTGGGACACCTAATTCACCCCTCCACTTT,CAWTGTPNSPLHF
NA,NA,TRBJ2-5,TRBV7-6,TGTGCCAGCAGCCCGGGACACCAACAAGAGACCCAGTACTTC,CASSPGHQQETQYF
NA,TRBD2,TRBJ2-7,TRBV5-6,TGTGCCAGCAGATTAGCGGGAGGACCCGAGCAGTACTTC,CASRLAGGPEQYF
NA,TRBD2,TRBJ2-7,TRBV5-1,TGCGCCAGCAGTCGGGAGGGGAAGCGGTACGAGCAGTACTTC,CASSREGKRYEQYF
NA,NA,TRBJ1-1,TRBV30,TGTGCCTGCCTACTAACAGGGATAACTGGTGGAGCTTTCTTT,CACLLTGITGGAFF
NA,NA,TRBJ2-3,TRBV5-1,TGCGCCAGCAGCTTGAAGCCAGATACGCAGTATTTT,CASSLKPDTQYF
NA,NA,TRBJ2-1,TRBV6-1,TGTGCCAGCAGTGAAATGGGGAGTGAGCAGTTCTTC,CASSEMGSEQFF
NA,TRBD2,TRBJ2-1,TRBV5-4,TGTGCCAGCAGCTTGGTAACATGGACTAGCGAGCTATACAATGAGCAGTTCTTC,CASSLVTWTSELYNEQFF
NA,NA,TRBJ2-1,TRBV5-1,TGCGCCAGCAGCCTCAGACAAACCAACAATGAGCAGTTCTTC,CASSLRQTNNEQFF
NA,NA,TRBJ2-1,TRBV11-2,TGTGCCAGCAGCTTAATCCGGGGGAGCTCCTACAATGAGCAGTTCTTC,CASSLIRGSSYNEQFF
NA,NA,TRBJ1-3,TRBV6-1,TGTGCCAGCCGGGGAGCCTCTGGAAACACCATATATTTT,CASRGASGNTIYF
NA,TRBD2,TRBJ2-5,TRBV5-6,TGTGCCAGCAGCTTGTTAGGCGGGAGCGTTCCGGTGACCCAGTACTTC,CASSLLGGSVPVTQYF
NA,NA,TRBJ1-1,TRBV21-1,TGTGCCAGCAGGTTGTCACTAGACACAATTCGCACTGAAGCTTTCTTT,CASRLSLDTIRTEAFF
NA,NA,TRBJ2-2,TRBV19,TGTGCCAGTACCATTTATGGGGGGGCTGGCACCGGGGAGCTGTTTTTT,CASTIYGGAGTGELFF
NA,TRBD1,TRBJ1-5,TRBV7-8,TGTGCCAGCAGCTTAGAACAGGGGGCTATCAGCAATCAGCCCCAGCATTTT,CASSLEQGAISNQPQHF
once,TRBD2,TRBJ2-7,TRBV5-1,TGCGCCAGCAGCCCGGCCCTAGCGGGAGTCAGTGAGCAGTACTTC,CASSPALAGVSEQYF
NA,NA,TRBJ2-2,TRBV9,TGTGCCAGCAGCGTTGGGACGGGAAAAGGGACCGGGGAGCTGTTTTTT,CASSVGTGKGTGELFF
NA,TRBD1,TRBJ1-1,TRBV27,TGTGCCAGCAAGCCGAGGGGGCTCCCTGAAGCTTTCTTT,CASKPRGLPEAFF
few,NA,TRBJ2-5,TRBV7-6,TGTGCCAGCAGCCTGGGAGTGGAGGCCTCCCAAGAGACCCAGTACTTC,CASSLGVEASQETQYF
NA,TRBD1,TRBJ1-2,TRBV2,TGTGCCAGCAGCTTTCTTGGGACAGGGGGTACTGGCTACACCTTC,CASSFLGTGGTGYTF
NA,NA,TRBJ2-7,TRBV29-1,TGCAGCGTTGGCGGCTACGAGCAGTACTTC,CSVGGYEQYF
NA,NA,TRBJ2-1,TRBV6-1,TGTGCCAGCAGTGAAATGTTAAGGGGGAGCTCCTACAATGAGCAGTTCTTC,CASSEMLRGSSYNEQFF
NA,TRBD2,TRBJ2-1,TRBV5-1,TGCGCCAGCAGCTTGGGTAGCGGGAGGCATGAGCAGTTCTTC,CASSLGSGRHEQFF
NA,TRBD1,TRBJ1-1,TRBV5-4,TGTGCCAGCAGCCCGGGACAGGGGAGGGGTGAAGCTTTCTTT,CASSPGQGRGEAFF
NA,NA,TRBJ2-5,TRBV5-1,TGCGCCAGCAGCTTGGGACTCTCGGGACAAGTAAGCGGGAACAAGGAGACCCAGTACTTC,CASSLGLSGQVSGNKETQYF
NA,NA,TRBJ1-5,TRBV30,TGTGCCCTGAGTAGTGGGACTTACCTCAATCAGCCCCAGCATTTT,CALSSGTYLNQPQHF
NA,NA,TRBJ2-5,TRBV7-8,TGTGCCAGCAGCCCTGACCGGGGCTTCTACCAAGAGACCCAGTACTTC,CASSPDRGFYQETQYF
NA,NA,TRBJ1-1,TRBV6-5,TGTGCCAGCAGCTGGGGGGGGGCGGACACTGAAGCTTTCTTT,CASSWGGADTEAFF
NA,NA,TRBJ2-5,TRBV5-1,TGCGCCAGCAGCTTCGGCAGACAAGAGACCCAGTACTTC,CASSFGRQETQYF
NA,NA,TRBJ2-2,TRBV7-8,TGTGCCAGCAGTGACGTAGGGTTCACCGGGGAGCTGTTTTTT,CASSDVGFTGELFF
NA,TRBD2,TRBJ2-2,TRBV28,TGTGCCAGCAGTAGGACTAGCGGATTGAACACCGGGGAGCTGTTTTTT,CASSRTSGLNTGELFF
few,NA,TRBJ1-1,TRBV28,TGTGCCAGCACCTGGTTTGCTGAAGCTTTCTTT,CASTWFAEAFF
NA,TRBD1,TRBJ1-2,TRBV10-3,TGTGCCATCAGTCAGAGACAGGGTGACTATGGCTACACCTTC,CAISQRQGDYGYTF
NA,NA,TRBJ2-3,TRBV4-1,TGCGCCAGCAGTTCAAATGCAAACCCAGCTGTAGATACGCAGTATTTT,CASSSNANPAVDTQYF
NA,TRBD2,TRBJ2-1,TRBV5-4,TGTGCCAGCAGCTTGGAGGCTAGCGGGGGTTATGAGCAGTTCTTC,CASSLEASGGYEQFF
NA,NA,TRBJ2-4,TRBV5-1,TGCGCCAGCAGCTTGGGGCGGGACGACCCCTCCCTAGCCAAAAACATTCAGTACTTC,CASSLGRDDPSLAKNIQYF
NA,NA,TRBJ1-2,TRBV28,TGTGCCAGCCAATGGGGGACTAACTATGGCTACACCTTC,CASQWGTNYGYTF
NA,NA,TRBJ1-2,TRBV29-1,TGCAGCGTCGGTGAAAAGTATGGCTACACCTTC,CSVGEKYGYTF
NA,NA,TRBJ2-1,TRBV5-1,TGCGCCAGCAGCAGGGCGTGGGATGAGCAGTTCTTC,CASSRAWDEQFF
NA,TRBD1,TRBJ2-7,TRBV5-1,TGCGCCAGCAGCCACCGGGACAGAACCTACGAGCAGTACTTC,CASSHRDRTYEQYF
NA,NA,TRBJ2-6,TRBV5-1,TGCGCCACCCGGTCCGACGGGGCCAACGTCCTGACTTTC,CATRSDGANVLTF
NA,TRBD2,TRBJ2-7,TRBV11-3,TGTGCCAGCAGCTTAGCGCGGTCAGCGGGAGTTGGCGAGCAGTACTTC,CASSLARSAGVGEQYF